This T cell receptor beta chain is drawn from a study of cytomegalovirus exposure and HLA in healthy donors. Study-level results: Most TCR sequences proved rare, with some public TCRs found in many donors.

In the case of this clone: Its cognate antigen is unknown.

Healthy individuals who donated bone marrow served as the donors. PCR employed 60 Vbeta and 13 Jbeta primers. Method: immunoSEQ multiplex PCR; TCRdb's copy keeps in-frame clones and lacks some. The sample includes about 160,000 clones, roughly 85% of them seen just once. This receptor was identified in a woman in her twenties or thirties in good health and CMV-seronegative. Sequencing was carried out using PBMCs.

The CDR3 reads CASSLALRGGEQFF. The CDR3 DNA follows: TGTGCCAGCAGCTTAGCGTTAAGAGGTGGTGAGCAGTTCTTC. This sequence joins TRBV7-7 and TRBJ2-1; D gene uncertain. The CDR3 loop spans 14 amino acids. CDR1 SSHAT and CDR2 FNYEAQ come from the germline V gene (reference sequence). V lost 0 bases and J 9 bases, leaving 12 bases between the germline ends. The whole variable domain, filled in from reference TRBV7-7 and TRBJ2-1, reads GAGVSQSPRYKVTKRGQDVTLRCDPISSHATLYWYQQALGQGPEFLTYFNYEAQPDKSGLPSDRFSAERPEGSISTLTIQRTEQRDSAMYRCASSLALRGGEQFFGPGTRLTVL.